This T cell receptor (beta chain) was observed in a study of blood T cell repertoires in COVID-19 (dated by TCRdb to the early 2020s). About the full investigation: Samples from collaborators originated in the United States, Italy and Spain and spanned both the acute and convalescent phases of COVID-19. The material from the prospective study consisted of cDNA or gDNA derived from T cells, B-cell-depleted T cells, or PBMCs. Subjects who had been exposed to COVID-19, were actively infected with it, or had recovered from it provided the deeply sampled blood TCRbeta repertoires that made up the dataset. The repertoires were made available in a free public database intended to serve as a resource for research on the immune response to SARS-CoV-2. Samples came from the ongoing ImmuneRACE study (first 160 participants) plus 1,254 subjects from 6 global collaborators. Nearly every sample came with metadata listing a de-identified subject ID, COVID-19 status, age in years and sex. Where HLA class I and class II types were available, the types were taken from metadata supplied by the sample provider, not from assay-based typing. The research as a whole found: The amount of clinical and demographic metadata varied by source and participant and was provided uncurated.

There are a few counts of this clone. Its antigen has not been determined. Per-nucleotide qualities are absent, and no much larger clonotype sits a single base away. Collaborating institutions collected whole blood in K2EDTA tubes following their own protocols. For TCRbeta analysis, collaborator samples were shipped as frozen whole blood, as isolated PBMCs, or as DNA extracted from either sample type. TCRbeta CDR3 regions were amplified from genomic DNA by means of the immunoSEQ Assay, a bias-controlled multiplex PCR. The paper's data handling went like this. Within the assay, amplification of reference gene primers was used to estimate how many nucleated cells each sample contained. To quantify the absolute abundance of each unique TCRbeta CDR3 rearrangement, sequence reads were collapsed and filtered. For each sample, productive Simpson clonality was calculated as the square root of Simpson's diversity index across productive rearrangements. Held by TCRdb, this immuneACCESS table contains in-frame sequences only and omits some clones. Under half of the omission traces to an unresolved V gene where checked; the cause of the rest is unknown. V, J and clone size reflect that table, while D and trimming were determined from the DNA. For this sample there are some 13,000 clones; approximately 86% appear just once. The biggest ten clones account for about 51% of the sample.

The germline V gene (reference sequence) gives CDR1 as PRHDT and CDR2 as FYEKMQ. Trimming removed 5 bases from V and 5 bases from J, leaving 12 bases between the germline ends. The CDR3, from cysteine to phenylalanine, totals 13 residues. The sequence is cut down to CDR3 DNA, 39 bases in frame from base 1. Rearrangement joined TRBV13 to TRBJ2-5, with no D gene named confidently. The specimen sequenced was peripheral blood. The receptor comes from a man older than 75 with acute or convalescent COVID-19. The nucleotide sequence reads as follows: TGTGCCAGCAGCCCCCCGGCGAGGGAGACCCAGTACTTC. This encodes CASSPPARETQYF. The full variable domain, with segments outside the CDR3 supplied by the reference TRBV13 and TRBJ2-5 proteins, appears as AAGVIQSPRHLIKEKRETATLKCYPIPRHDTVYWYQQGPGQDPQFLISFYEKMQSDKGSIPDRFSAQQFSDYHSELNMSSLELGDSALYFCASSPPARETQYFGPGTRLLVL.